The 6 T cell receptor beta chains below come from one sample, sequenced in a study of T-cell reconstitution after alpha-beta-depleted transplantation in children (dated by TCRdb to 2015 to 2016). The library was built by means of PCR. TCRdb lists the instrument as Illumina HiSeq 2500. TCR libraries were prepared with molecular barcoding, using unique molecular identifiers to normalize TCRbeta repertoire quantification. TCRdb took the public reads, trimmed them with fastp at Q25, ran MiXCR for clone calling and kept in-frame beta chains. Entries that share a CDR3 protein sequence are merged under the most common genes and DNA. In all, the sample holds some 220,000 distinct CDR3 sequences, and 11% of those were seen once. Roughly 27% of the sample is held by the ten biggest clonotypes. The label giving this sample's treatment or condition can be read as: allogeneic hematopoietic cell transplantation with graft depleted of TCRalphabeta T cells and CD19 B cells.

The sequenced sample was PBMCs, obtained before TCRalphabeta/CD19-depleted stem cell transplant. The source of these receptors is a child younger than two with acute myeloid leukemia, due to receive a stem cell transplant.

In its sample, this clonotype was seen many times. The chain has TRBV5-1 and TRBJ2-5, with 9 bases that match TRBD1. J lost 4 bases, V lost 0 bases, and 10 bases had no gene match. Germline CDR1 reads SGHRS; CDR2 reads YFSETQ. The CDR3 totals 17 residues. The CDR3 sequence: CASSLATGGYRGETQYF. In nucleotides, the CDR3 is TGCGCCAGCAGCTTGGCTACAGGGGGCTATCGGGGAGAGACCCAGTACTTC.

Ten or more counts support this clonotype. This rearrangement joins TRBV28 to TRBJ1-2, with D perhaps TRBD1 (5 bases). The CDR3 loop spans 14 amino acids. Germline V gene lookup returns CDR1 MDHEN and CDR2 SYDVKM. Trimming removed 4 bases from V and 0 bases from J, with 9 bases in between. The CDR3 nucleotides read TGTGCCAGCAGTTCAGGGCCCCCTAACTATGGCTACACCTTC. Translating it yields CASSSGPPNYGYTF.

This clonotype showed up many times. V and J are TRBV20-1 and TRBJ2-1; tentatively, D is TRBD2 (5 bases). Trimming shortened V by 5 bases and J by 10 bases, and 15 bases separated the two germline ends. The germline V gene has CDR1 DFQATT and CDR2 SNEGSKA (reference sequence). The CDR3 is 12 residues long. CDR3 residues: CSAALLGGEQFF. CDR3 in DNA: TGCAGTGCTGCCCTACTTGGCGGGGAGCAGTTCTTC.

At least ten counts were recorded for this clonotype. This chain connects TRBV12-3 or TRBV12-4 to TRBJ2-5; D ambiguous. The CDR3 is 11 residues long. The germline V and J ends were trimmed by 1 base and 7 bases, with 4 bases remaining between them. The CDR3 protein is CASSLEGTQYF. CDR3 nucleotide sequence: TGTGCCAGCAGTTTAGAGGGGACCCAGTACTTC.

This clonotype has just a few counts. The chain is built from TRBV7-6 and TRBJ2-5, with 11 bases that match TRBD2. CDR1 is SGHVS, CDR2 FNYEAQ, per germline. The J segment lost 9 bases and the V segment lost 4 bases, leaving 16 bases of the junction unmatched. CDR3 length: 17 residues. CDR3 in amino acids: CASSSSIAGGPQMAQYF. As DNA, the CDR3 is TGTGCCAGCAGCTCTTCTATAGCGGGAGGGCCCCAGATGGCCCAGTACTTC.

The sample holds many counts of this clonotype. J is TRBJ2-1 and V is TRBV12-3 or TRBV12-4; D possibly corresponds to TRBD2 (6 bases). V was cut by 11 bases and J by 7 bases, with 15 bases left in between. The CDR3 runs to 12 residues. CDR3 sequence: CASGLYLNEQFF. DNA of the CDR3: TGTGCCTCTGGACTATACCTTAATGAGCAGTTCTTC.